This TCR beta chain was recovered during a study of CD8 T cells in Susac syndrome. High-throughput TCR beta sequencing covered peripheral CD8+ and CD4+ T cells. It was with random hexamers that about 0.45 to 1 ug RNA was reverse transcribed. TCRdb fed the immunoSEQ multiplex PCR reads into MiXCR, producing one record per CDR3 protein. This table has about 76,000 distinct CDR3 sequences, 90% to 95% appearing once. V was pared by 4 bases and J by 0 bases, with 14 bases of the junction left unmatched. CDR1 and CDR2 from the germline V gene are SGHTA and FQGTGA. This CDR3 comprises 19 residues. The sequenced material came from CD8+ T cells from PBMCs. The chain links TRBV7-3 to TRBJ1-3, with TRBD1 identical over 8 bases. This receptor was taken from a human donor with multiple sclerosis. The CDR3 DNA reads TGTGCCAGCAGCTGGATATGGGGTCAGGGGGCCCTCTCTGGAAACACCATATATTTT. This sequence encodes CASSWIWGQGALSGNTIYF.